This TCR beta chain originates from a study of cytomegalovirus exposure and HLA in healthy donors. The CDR3 runs 15 residues. V shed 0 bases, J shed 5 bases, and the junction held 8 bases outside the gene matches. CDR1 is SGHNT, CDR2 YYREEE, per germline (reference sequence). There were likely unrecorded immune exposures, though donors were nominally healthy when sampled. PCR primers comprised 60 Vbeta and 13 Jbeta primers. Libraries were prepared by immunoSEQ multiplex PCR; TCRdb keeps only in-frame clonotypes and omits some of them. Altogether under 130,000 clones are present, around 60% being singletons, with the ten largest covering 3% to 4.5%.

The source of this sequence is a man under 40 in good health and CMV-seropositive. The sequenced sample consisted of PBMCs. The chain couples TRBV5-4 to TRBJ2-7; 7 bases match TRBD2. Here the CDR3 reads CASSLAGGKVDEQYF. The CDR3 DNA follows: TGTGCCAGCAGCTTGGCCGGGGGGAAAGTGGACGAGCAGTACTTC.